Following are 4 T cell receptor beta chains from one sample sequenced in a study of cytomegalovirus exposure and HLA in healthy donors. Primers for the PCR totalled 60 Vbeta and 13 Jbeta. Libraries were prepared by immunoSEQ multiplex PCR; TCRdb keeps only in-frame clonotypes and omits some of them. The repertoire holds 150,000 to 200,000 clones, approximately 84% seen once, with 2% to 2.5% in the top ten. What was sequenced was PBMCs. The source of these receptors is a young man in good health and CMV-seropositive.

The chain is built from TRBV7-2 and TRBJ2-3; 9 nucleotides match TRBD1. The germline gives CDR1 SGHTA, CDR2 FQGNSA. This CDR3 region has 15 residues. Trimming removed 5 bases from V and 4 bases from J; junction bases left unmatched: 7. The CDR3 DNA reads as TGTGCCAGCAGCCAAGAGACAGGGGGTCCAGATACGCAGTATTTT. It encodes CASSQETGGPDTQYF.

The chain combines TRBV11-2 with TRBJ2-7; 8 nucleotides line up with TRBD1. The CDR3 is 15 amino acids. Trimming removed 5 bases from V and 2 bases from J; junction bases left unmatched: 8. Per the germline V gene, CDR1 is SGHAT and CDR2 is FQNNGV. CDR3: CASSPHGQGPYEQYF. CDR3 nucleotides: TGTGCCAGCAGCCCCCATGGACAGGGCCCCTACGAGCAGTACTTC.

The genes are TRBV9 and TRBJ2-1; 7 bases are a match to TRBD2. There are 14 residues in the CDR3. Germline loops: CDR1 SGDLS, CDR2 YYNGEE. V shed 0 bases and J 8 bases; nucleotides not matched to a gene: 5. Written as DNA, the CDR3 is TGTGCCAGCAGCGTAGGACTAGCTTTGGATGAGCAGTTCTTC. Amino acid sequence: CASSVGLALDEQFF.

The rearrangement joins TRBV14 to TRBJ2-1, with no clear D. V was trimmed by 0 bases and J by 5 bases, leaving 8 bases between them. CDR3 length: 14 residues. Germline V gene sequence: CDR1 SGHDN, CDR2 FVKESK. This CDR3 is CASSQEARHNEQFF. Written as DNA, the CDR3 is TGTGCCAGCAGCCAAGAGGCCAGGCACAATGAGCAGTTCTTC. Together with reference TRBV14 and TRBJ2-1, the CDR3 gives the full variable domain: EAGVTQFPSHSVIEKGQTVTLRCDPISGHDNLYWYRRVMGKEIKFLLHFVKESKQDESGMPNNRFLAERTGGTYSTLKVQPAELEDSGVYFCASSQEARHNEQFFGPGTRLTVL.